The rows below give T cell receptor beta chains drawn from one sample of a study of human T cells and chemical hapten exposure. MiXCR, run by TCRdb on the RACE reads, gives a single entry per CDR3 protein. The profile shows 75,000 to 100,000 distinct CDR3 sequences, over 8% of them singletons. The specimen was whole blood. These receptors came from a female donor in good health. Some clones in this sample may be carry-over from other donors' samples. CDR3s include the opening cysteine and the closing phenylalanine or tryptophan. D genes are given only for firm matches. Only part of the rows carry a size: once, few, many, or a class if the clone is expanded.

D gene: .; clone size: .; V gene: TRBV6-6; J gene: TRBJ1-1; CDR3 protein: CASSFDLMNTEAFF; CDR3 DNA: TGTGCCAGCAGTTTTGACCTCATGAACACTGAAGCTTTCTTT
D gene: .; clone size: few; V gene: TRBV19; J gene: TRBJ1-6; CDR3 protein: CASSIVGTDNSPLHF; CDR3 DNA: TGTGCCAGTAGTATAGTCGGGACTGATAATTCACCCCTCCACTTT
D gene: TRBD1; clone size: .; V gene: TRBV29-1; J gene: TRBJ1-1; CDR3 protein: CSVGQTGLMEAFF; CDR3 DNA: TGCAGCGTGGGACAGACCGGCCTCATGGAAGCTTTCTTT
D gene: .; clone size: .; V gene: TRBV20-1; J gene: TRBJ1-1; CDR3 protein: CSAPQGRNTEAFF; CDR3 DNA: TGCAGTGCCCCACAGGGAAGGAACACTGAAGCTTTCTTT
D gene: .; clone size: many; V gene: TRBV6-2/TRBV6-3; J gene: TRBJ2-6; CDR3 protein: CASSRGTYSGANVLTF; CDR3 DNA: TGTGCCAGCAGTAGAGGGACATACTCTGGGGCCAACGTCCTGACTTTC
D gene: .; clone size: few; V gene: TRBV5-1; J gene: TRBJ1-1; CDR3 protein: CASSLVAGMNTEAFF; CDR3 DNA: TGCGCCAGCAGCTTGGTTGCAGGGATGAACACTGAAGCTTTCTTT
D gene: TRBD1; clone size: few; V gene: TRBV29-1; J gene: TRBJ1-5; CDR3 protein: CSVVDRGNQPQHF; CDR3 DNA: TGCAGCGTTGTGGACAGGGGGAATCAGCCCCAGCATTTT
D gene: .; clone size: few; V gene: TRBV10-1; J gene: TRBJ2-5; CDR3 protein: CASSGGSKETQYF; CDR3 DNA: TGCGCCAGCAGTGGAGGGTCTAAAGAGACCCAGTACTTC
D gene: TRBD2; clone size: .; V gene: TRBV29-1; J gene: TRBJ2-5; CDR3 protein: CSVTLAGGGTQYF; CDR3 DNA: TGCAGCGTTACACTAGCGGGGGGGGGGACCCAGTACTTC
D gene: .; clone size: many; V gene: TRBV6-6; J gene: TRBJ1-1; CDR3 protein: CASSLSKEAFF; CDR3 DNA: TGTGCCAGCAGTTTAAGCAAAGAAGCTTTCTTT
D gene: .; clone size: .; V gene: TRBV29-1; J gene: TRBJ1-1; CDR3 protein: CSVEEGMNTEAFF; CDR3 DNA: TGCAGCGTTGAAGAGGGGATGAACACTGAAGCTTTCTTT
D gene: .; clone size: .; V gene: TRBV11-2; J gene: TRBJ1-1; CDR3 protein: CASSPGFVGTWVTNTEAFF; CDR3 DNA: TGTGCCAGCAGCCCAGGATTTGTGGGGACCTGGGTAACGAACACTGAAGCTTTCTTT
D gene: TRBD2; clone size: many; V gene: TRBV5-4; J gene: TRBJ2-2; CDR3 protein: CASSLGTSGTGELFF; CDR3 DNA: TGTGCCAGCAGCTTGGGGACTAGCGGTACCGGGGAGCTGTTTTTT
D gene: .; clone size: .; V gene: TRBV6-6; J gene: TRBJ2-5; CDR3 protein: CASSPPGQQETQYF; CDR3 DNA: TGTGCCAGCAGTCCACCGGGCCAACAAGAGACCCAGTACTTC
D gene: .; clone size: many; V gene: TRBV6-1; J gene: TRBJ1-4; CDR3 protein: CASSPLGQIGSEKLFF; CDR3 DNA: TGTGCCAGCAGTCCCCTCGGACAGATTGGAAGTGAAAAACTGTTTTTT
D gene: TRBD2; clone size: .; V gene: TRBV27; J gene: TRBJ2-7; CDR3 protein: CASSSQGLAPYEQYF; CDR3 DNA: TGTGCCAGCAGTTCTCAGGGACTAGCGCCCTACGAGCAGTACTTC
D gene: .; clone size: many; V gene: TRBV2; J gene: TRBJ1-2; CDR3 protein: CASSEALVQLSPYGYTF; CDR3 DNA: TGTGCCAGCAGTGAAGCGCTGGTACAGCTTAGCCCCTATGGCTACACCTTC
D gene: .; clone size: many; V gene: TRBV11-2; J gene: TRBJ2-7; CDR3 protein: CASSLTGYEQYF; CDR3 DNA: TGTGCCAGCAGTTTGACCGGCTACGAGCAGTACTTC
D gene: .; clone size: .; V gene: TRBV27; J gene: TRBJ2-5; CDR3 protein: CASSLSITETQYF; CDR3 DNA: TGTGCCAGCAGTTTATCGATAACAGAGACCCAGTACTTC
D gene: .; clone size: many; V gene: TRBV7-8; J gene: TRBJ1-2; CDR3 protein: CASSLSRDNYGYTF; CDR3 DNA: TGTGCCAGCAGTCTAAGCAGGGATAACTATGGCTACACCTTC
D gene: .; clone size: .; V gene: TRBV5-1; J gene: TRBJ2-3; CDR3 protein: CASSPAWKRSTDTQYF; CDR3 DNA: TGCGCCAGCAGCCCAGCGTGGAAGCGGAGCACAGATACGCAGTATTTT
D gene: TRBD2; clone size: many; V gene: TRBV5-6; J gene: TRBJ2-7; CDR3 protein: CASSWGLADAYEQYF; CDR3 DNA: TGTGCCAGCAGCTGGGGACTAGCGGACGCCTACGAGCAGTACTTC
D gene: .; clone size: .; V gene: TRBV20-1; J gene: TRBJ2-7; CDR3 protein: CSATYPSYEQYF; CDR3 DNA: TGCAGTGCTACTTATCCGTCCTACGAGCAGTACTTC
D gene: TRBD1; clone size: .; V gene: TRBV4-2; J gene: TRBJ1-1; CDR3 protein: CASSQGWDRGTEAFF; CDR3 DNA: TGTGCCAGCAGCCAAGGATGGGACAGGGGAACTGAAGCTTTCTTT
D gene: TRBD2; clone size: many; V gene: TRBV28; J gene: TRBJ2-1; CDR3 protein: CASSAPGGPNEQFF; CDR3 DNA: TGTGCCAGCAGTGCGCCGGGAGGGCCCAATGAGCAGTTCTTC
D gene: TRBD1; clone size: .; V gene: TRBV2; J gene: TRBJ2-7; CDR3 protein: CVSRPGQGAAYEQYF; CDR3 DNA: TGTGTCAGCAGACCGGGACAGGGGGCAGCCTACGAGCAGTACTTC
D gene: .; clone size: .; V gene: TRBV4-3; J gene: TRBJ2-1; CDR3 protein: CASSTQGGTYNEQFF; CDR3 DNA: TGCGCCAGCAGCACACAGGGGGGGACTTACAATGAGCAGTTCTTC
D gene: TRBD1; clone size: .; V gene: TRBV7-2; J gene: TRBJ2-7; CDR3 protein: CASSLGDASGGYF; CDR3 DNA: TGTGCCAGCAGCTTAGGGGACGCCTCAGGGGGATACTTC
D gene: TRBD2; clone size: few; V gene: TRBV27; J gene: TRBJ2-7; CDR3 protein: CASSFGTSGVWEQYF; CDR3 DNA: TGTGCCAGCAGTTTTGGGACTAGCGGGGTTTGGGAGCAGTACTTC
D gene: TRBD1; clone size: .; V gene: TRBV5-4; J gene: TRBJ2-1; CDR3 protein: CARSTGDRGGNEQFF; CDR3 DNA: TGTGCCAGGAGCACCGGGGACAGGGGGGGGAATGAGCAGTTCTTC
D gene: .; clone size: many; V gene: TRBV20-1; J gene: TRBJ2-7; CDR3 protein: CSATDGTYEQYF; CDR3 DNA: TGCAGTGCTACGGACGGAACCTACGAGCAGTACTTC
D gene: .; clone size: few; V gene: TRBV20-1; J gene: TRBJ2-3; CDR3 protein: CSARISGRTTDTQYF; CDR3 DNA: TGCAGTGCTAGGATCTCCGGGCGGACCACAGATACGCAGTATTTT
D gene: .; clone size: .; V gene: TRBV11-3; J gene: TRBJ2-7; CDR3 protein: CASSQDPDAGGYSSYEQYF; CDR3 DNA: TGTGCCAGCAGCCAAGACCCCGACGCTGGGGGTTACAGCTCCTACGAGCAGTACTTC
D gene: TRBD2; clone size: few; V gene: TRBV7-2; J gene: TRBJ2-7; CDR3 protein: CASSFIPSGSIYEQYF; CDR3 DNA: TGTGCCAGCAGCTTTATACCTAGCGGGAGTATCTACGAGCAGTACTTC
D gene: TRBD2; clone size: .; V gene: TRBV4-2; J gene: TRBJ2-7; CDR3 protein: CASSPGLAGIYEQYF; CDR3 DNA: TGTGCCAGCAGCCCGGGACTAGCGGGGATCTACGAGCAGTACTTC
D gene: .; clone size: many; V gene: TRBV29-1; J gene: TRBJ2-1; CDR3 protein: CSVEPKYNEQFF; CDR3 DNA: TGCAGCGTTGAACCGAAGTACAATGAGCAGTTCTTC
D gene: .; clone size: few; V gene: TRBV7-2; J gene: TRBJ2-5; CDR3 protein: CASSPRRQFQETQYF; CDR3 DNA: TGTGCCAGCAGCCCCCGTAGACAATTCCAAGAGACCCAGTACTTC
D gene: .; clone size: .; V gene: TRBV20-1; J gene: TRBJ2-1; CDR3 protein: CSASLTGDEQFF; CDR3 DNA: TGCAGTGCCTCGCTCACGGGCGATGAGCAGTTCTTC
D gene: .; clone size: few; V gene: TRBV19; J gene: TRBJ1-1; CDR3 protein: CASRGRGGGTEAFF; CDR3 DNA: TGTGCCAGTAGAGGTCGCGGGGGAGGGACTGAAGCTTTCTTT
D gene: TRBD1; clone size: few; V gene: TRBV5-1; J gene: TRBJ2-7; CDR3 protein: CASSASGTGTIYEQYF; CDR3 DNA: TGCGCCAGCAGCGCTTCCGGGACAGGGACCATCTACGAGCAGTACTTC
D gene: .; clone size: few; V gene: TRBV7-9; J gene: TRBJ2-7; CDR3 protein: CASSPEGTYEQYF; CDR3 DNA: TGTGCCAGCAGCCCCGAAGGAACCTACGAGCAGTACTTC
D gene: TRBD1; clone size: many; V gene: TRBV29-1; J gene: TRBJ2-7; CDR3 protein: CSARQGAEQYF; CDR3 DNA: TGCAGCGCGAGACAGGGGGCCGAGCAGTACTTC
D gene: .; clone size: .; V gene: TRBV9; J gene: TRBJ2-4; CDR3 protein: CASSVSGDTASQYF; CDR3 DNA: TGTGCCAGCAGCGTCAGTGGGGACACCGCGTCCCAGTACTTC
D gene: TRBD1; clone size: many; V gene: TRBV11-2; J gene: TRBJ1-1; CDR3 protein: CASKEGRGQDRNKPSNTEAFF; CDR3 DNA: TGTGCCAGCAAGGAGGGCCGTGGACAGGACCGCAACAAACCCTCGAACACTGAAGCTTTCTTT
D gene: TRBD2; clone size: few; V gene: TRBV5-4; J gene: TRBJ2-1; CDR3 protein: CASSPLAVEEQFF; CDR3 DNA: TGTGCCAGCAGTCCGCTAGCGGTTGAAGAGCAGTTCTTC
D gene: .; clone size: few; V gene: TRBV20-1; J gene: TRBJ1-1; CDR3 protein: CSARDDTGMNTEAFF; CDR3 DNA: TGCAGTGCTAGAGATGACACAGGGATGAACACTGAAGCTTTCTTT
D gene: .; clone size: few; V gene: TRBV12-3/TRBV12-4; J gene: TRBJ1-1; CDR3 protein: CASSLVEGVEAFF; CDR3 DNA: TGTGCCAGCAGTTTAGTTGAGGGGGTCGAAGCTTTCTTT
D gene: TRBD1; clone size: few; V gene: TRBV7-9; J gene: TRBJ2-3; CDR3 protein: CASSRGTESTDTQYF; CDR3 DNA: TGTGCCAGCAGCCGTGGGACAGAGAGCACAGATACGCAGTATTTT
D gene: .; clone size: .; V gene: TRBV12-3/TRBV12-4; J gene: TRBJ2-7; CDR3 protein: CASSLSGGRNEQYF; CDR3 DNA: TGTGCCAGCAGTTTGTCTGGGGGCAGGAACGAGCAGTACTTC
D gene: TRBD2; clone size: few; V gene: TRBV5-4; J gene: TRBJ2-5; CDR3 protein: CASSFPLAGEETQYF; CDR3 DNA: TGTGCCAGCAGCTTCCCGCTAGCGGGAGAAGAGACCCAGTACTTC
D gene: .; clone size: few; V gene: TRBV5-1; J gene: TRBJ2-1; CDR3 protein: CASSLRSDAYNEQFF; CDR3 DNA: TGCGCCAGCAGTCTCCGATCGGACGCTTACAATGAGCAGTTCTTC
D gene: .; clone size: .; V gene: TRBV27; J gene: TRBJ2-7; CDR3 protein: CASSPRTGTYEQYF; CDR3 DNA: TGTGCCAGCAGTCCCCGGACGGGTACCTACGAGCAGTACTTC
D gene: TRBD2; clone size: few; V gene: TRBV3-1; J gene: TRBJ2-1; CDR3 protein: CASSQASGEHNEQFF; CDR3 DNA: TGTGCCAGCAGCCAAGCCAGCGGGGAGCACAATGAGCAGTTCTTC
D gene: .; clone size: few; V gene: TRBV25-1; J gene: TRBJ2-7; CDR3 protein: CASRTTGPSEQYF; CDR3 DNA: TGTGCCAGCCGCACGACAGGACCCTCCGAGCAGTACTTC
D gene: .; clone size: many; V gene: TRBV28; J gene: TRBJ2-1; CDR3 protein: CASIKLRHNEQFF; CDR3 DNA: TGTGCCAGCATAAAGTTGCGGCACAATGAGCAGTTCTTC
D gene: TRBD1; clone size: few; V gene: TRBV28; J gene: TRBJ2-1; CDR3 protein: CASSFTGGPTYNEQFF; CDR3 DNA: TGTGCCAGCAGTTTTACAGGGGGACCAACCTACAATGAGCAGTTCTTC
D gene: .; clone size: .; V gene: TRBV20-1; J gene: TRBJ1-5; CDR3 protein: CSARVPGSNQPQHF; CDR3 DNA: TGCAGTGCTAGAGTACCCGGGAGCAATCAGCCCCAGCATTTT
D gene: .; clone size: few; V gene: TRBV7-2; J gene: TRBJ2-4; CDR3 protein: CASSLIKPNLGYKNIQYF; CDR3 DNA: TGTGCCAGCAGCTTGATTAAGCCGAACTTGGGTTACAAAAACATTCAGTACTTC
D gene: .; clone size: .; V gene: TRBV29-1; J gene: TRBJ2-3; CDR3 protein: CSVELGQGTDTQYF; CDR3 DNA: TGCAGCGTTGAACTGGGTCAAGGCACAGATACGCAGTATTTT
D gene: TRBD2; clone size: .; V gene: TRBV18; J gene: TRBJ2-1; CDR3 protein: CASSARLAGDNEQFF; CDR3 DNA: TGTGCCAGCTCAGCCCGACTAGCGGGAGACAATGAGCAGTTCTTC